The 18 T cell receptor beta chains presented below share a single source sample, sequenced in a study of T cells in Graves' hyperthyroidism and ophthalmopathy. TCR beta CDR3 regions were amplified from RNA. The HTBI primer set was used in a first-round RT-PCR of the TCR CDR3. TCRdb passed the multiplex PCR reads through MiXCR, listing each CDR3 protein once. The sample has 500,000 to 600,000 distinct CDR3 sequences, around 45% seen once. The specimen was peripheral blood or thyroid tissue (not recorded which). The receptors here all came from a young woman with Graves' hyperthyroidism.

For this clonotype: The junction differs from germline at one of its ends, possibly a read error. The chain couples TRBV10-3 to TRBJ2-2, with D perhaps given as TRBD1 or TRBD2 (5 bases each). Germline CDR1 ENHRY, CDR2 SYGVKD. The CDR3 is 11 residues long. The CDR3 sequence: CAISDSGGLFF. CDR3 bases: TGTGCCATCAGTGATTCTGGGGGGCTGTTTTTT.

The chain is built from TRBV5-6 and TRBJ1-1, with a tentative D call TRBD1 (5 bases). V was shortened by 0 bases and J by 1 base, with 16 bases between the two germline ends. The CDR3 totals 17 residues. The germline V gene has CDR1 SGHDT and CDR2 YYEEEE. The CDR3 nucleotides are TGTGCCAGCAGCTTGGGGCTCACCTCGGGGACGAACACTGAAGCTTTCTTT. It translates to CASSLGLTSGTNTEAFF. Looking up the rest from reference TRBV5-6 and TRBJ1-1 gives the full variable domain: DAGVTQSPTHLIKTRGQQVTLRCSPKSGHDTVSWYQQALGQGPQFIFQYYEEEERQRGNFPDRFSGHQFPNYSSELNVNALLLGDSALYLCASSLGLTSGTNTEAFFGQGTRLTVV.

This clonotype was seen ten or more times. The V and J genes are TRBV11-3 and TRBJ2-7; 7 bases line up with TRBD2. Trimming at V came to 7 bases and at J to 3 bases, leaving 9 bases not matched to a gene. The germline gives CDR1 SGHNT, CDR2 YENEEA. This CDR3 contains 14 residues. The CDR3: CASTPSREIYEQYF. In DNA form, the CDR3 reads TGTGCCAGCACCCCTTCGCGGGAGATCTACGAGCAGTACTTC.

There are a few counts of this clonotype. This sequence joins TRBV29-1 and TRBJ1-1; a possible D gene is TRBD1 (5 bases). The CDR3 is 11 residues long. Germline V gene data show CDR1 as SQVTM and CDR2 as ANQGSEA. V lost 6 bases and J lost 4, with 9 bases in between. The CDR3 region has the DNA TGCAGCGTCCAGGGAATCACTGAAGCTTTCTTT. It encodes CSVQGITEAFF. The whole variable domain, filled in from reference TRBV29-1 and TRBJ1-1, reads SAVISQKPSRDICQRGTSLTIQCQVDSQVTMMFWYRQQPGQSLTLIATANQGSEATYESGFVIDKFPISRPNLTFSTLTVSNMSPEDSSIYLCSVQGITEAFFGQGTRLTVV.

The gene calls are TRBV20-1 and TRBJ2-7; D possibly uses TRBD1 or TRBD2 (6 bases each). This CDR3 comprises 14 residues. Germline-derived CDR1 and CDR2 are DFQATT and SNEGSKA (reference sequence). V was clipped by 6 bases and J by 7 bases, with 22 bases between them. CDR3 amino acids: CSALGQFGGNEQYF. DNA of the CDR3: TGCAGTGCGCTTGGACAGTTTGGGGGGAATGAGCAGTACTTC.

This clonotype showed up just a few times. The chain combines TRBV10-3 with TRBJ2-1; TRBD2 matches 9 bases. Germline CDR1 and CDR2: ENHRY and SYGVKD. CDR3 length: 13 residues. V gave up 5 bases and J gave up 7 bases; unmatched junction bases: 3. The CDR3 region is CAISRLAENEQFF. The CDR3 coding sequence is TGTGCCATCAGTAGACTAGCGGAGAATGAGCAGTTCTTC.

This clonotype was counted ten times or more. The rearrangement links TRBV2 to TRBJ1-5; 9 bases align to TRBD1. Germline V lookup: CDR1 SNHLY, CDR2 FYNNEI. This CDR3 contains 17 residues. V lost 1 base, J lost 0 bases, and 4 bases stayed unmatched. CDR3 sequence: CASSEGTGAHSNQPQHF. CDR3 bases: TGTGCCAGCAGTGAAGGGACAGGGGCCCATAGCAATCAGCCCCAGCATTTT.

Relative to its sample, this clonotype is medium-sized. This chain links TRBV7-2 with TRBJ1-5; D call uncertain. The germline V and J ends were trimmed by 5 bases and 5 bases, with 10 bases remaining between them. The germline CDR1 and CDR2 sequences are SGHTA and FQGNSA. The CDR3 runs 13 residues. The CDR3 bases are TGTGCCAGCAGCACTCATCAAGATCAGCCCCAGCATTTT. Its protein is CASSTHQDQPQHF. The whole variable domain, filled in from reference TRBV7-2 and TRBJ1-5, reads GAGVSQSPSNKVTEKGKDVELRCDPISGHTALYWYRQSLGQGLEFLIYFQGNSAPDKSGLPSDRFSAERTGGSVSTLTIQRTQQEDSAVYLCASSTHQDQPQHFGDGTRLSIL.

The chain links TRBV6-2 or TRBV6-3 to TRBJ1-2, with 8 positions matching TRBD1. This CDR3 is 15 amino acids long. Trimming took 5 bases from V and 5 from J; bases not matched to a gene: 10. Per germline, CDR1 MNHEY and CDR2 SVGEGT. CDR3 sequence: CASSAGTGGIYGYTF. Here the CDR3 DNA reads TGTGCCAGCAGTGCCGGGACAGGCGGAATTTATGGCTACACCTTC.

V and J are TRBV29-1 and TRBJ2-1; 10 bases match TRBD1. The CDR3 has 15 amino acids. Germline V CDR1 and CDR2: SQVTM, ANQGSEA. Trimming removed 3 bases from V and 5 bases from J; junction bases left unmatched: 7. CDR3 sequence (DNA): TGCAGCGTTGATCAGCGGGACAGGGGTGACAATGAGCAGTTCTTC. This encodes CSVDQRDRGDNEQFF.

This clonotype was found many times. V usage is TRBV20-1 and J usage is TRBJ2-7; 11 nucleotides align to TRBD2. The J segment lost 5 bases and the V segment lost 0 bases, leaving 6 bases of the junction unmatched. Per the germline V gene, CDR1 is DFQATT and CDR2 is SNEGSKA (reference sequence). The CDR3 covers 15 residues. CDR3 DNA: TGCAGTGCTAGAGATTTTGCTAGCGGGAGGAACGAGCAGTACTTC. It translates to CSARDFASGRNEQYF.

This clonotype was found many times. The J gene is TRBJ1-3, the V gene TRBV5-8, with D unclear. The CDR3 contains 12 residues. Trimming left V 4 bases short and J 3 bases short, with 5 bases between. Germline CDR1 reads SGHTS; CDR2 reads YDEGEE. This chain's CDR3 is CASSRSGNTIYF. In nucleotides, the CDR3 is TGTGCCAGCAGCCGGAGTGGAAACACCATATATTTT.

Turning to this clonotype: A much larger clone differs by one base, so this may be a read error. CDR3 DNA: TGTGCTAGTGGTCCAGACTGGACAGGGGTTTATGGCTACACCTTC. Residues: CASGPDWTGVYGYTF. V and J are TRBV12-5 and TRBJ1-2; the match to TRBD1 covers 9 bases. Germline V lookup: CDR1 LGHNT, CDR2 FRNRAP. CDR3 length: 15 residues. Losses at the gene ends were 5 bases for V and 5 bases for J; bases not matched to a gene: 9.

To note about this clonotype: This clone may be a read error of a much larger clone one base away. The J gene is TRBJ2-7, the V gene TRBV5-8; 13 positions agree with TRBD2. Looked up from germline, CDR1 is SGHTS and CDR2 is YDEGEE. The CDR3 runs 15 residues. The J segment lost 6 bases and the V segment lost 4 bases, leaving 7 bases of the junction unmatched. The CDR3: CASSARTSGSAEQYF. CDR3 sequence (DNA): TGTGCCAGCAGCGCGCGGACTAGCGGGAGTGCCGAGCAGTACTTC.

At least ten counts were recorded for this clonotype. The gene calls are TRBV28 and TRBJ2-6; D assignment may be TRBD1 or TRBD2 (6 bases each). Germline CDR1 reads MDHEN; CDR2 reads SYDVKM. V was shortened by 8 bases and J by 0 bases, with 17 bases between the two germline ends. The CDR3 is made up of 17 amino acids. The CDR3 DNA is TGTGCCAGCCTTACGGGGGCAGGGTACTCTGGGGCCAACGTCCTGACTTTC. As protein: CASLTGAGYSGANVLTF.

There are many counts of this clonotype. The rearrangement links TRBV12-5 to TRBJ1-2, with a weak D call TRBD1 (5 bases). Germline CDR1 and CDR2: LGHNT and FRNRAP. With 5 bases removed from V and 2 bases from J, the gap between germline ends came to 12 bases. This CDR3 spans 14 amino acids. The DNA for the CDR3 is TGTGCTAGTGGTCGGGGGACGTTGAACTATGGCTACACCTTC. Protein product: CASGRGTLNYGYTF.

This clonotype showed up many times. This rearrangement joins TRBV12-5 to TRBJ2-7; D is possibly TRBD1 (5 bases). The CDR3 loop spans 14 amino acids. CDR1 and CDR2 from the germline V gene are LGHNT and FRNRAP. Trimming cost V 8 bases and J 4 bases, with 18 bases left between them. CDR3 sequence (DNA): TGTGCTAGTCAATCCAGCCAGGGTGGGTACGAGCAGTACTTC. This translates into CASQSSQGGYEQYF. The full variable domain, completed using reference TRBV12-5 and TRBJ2-7, is DARVTQTPRHKVTEMGQEVTMRCQPILGHNTVFWYRQTMMQGLELLAYFRNRAPLDDSGMPKDRFSAEMPDATLATLKIQPSEPRDSAVYFCASQSSQGGYEQYFGPGTRLTVT.

This clonotype was recorded at least ten times. This chain uses TRBV12-3 or TRBV12-4 with TRBJ1-1; 7 nucleotides match TRBD1. Losses at the gene ends were 7 bases for V and 4 bases for J; bases not matched to a gene: 12. The length of the CDR3 is 15 residues. CDR3: CASILRGLGGTEAFF. CDR3 sequence (DNA): TGTGCCAGCATCCTTAGGGGGCTGGGGGGCACTGAAGCTTTCTTT.